A selection of T cell receptor beta chains follows, all from one sample in a study of OX40 agonist ivuxolimab in advanced cancers. Produced via immunoSEQ multiplex PCR; TCRdb's table is partial and in-frame only. The table has some 35,000 clones, around 80% seen once; the top ten hold about a tenth. The sequencing used CD4+ or CD8+ T cells sorted from blood, collected in a trial of the OX40 agonist ivuxolimab. Receptors originate from an adult with an advanced solid tumor such as melanoma, head and neck, liver or kidney cancer. Both conserved end residues are part of each CDR3. The D gene is left open where the match is weak. Clone size is shown for a subset of rows, as once, few, many or a class of expanded clone.

j_call | d_call | clone_size | v_call | cdr3_nt | cdr3_aa
TRBJ1-2 | - | medium-sized | TRBV7-9 | TGTGCCAGCAGCTTAACATATCCTAACTATGGCTACACCTTC | CASSLTYPNYGYTF
TRBJ2-1 | TRBD2 | - | TRBV7-8 | TGTGCCAGCGGGACTAGCTCCTACAATGAGCAGTTCTTC | CASGTSSYNEQFF
TRBJ1-2 | - | - | TRBV19 | TGTGCCAGTAGTATAACACAGGGCTCTGGCTACACCTTC | CASSITQGSGYTF
TRBJ2-5 | - | - | TRBV7-9 | TGTGCCAGCAGCTTTGGGGCCGAAGAGACCCAGTACTTC | CASSFGAEETQYF
TRBJ1-5 | TRBD1 | few | TRBV19 | TGTGCCAGTAGAAGGGGGCTACAGCCCCAGCATTTT | CASRRGLQPQHF
TRBJ1-1 | - | few | TRBV28 | TGTGCCAGCAGTTTATTTGCTGAAGCTTTCTTT | CASSLFAEAFF
TRBJ2-3 | - | - | TRBV10-3 | TGTGCCATCAGTGAGTCGAGGCAAACAGATACGCAGTATTTT | CAISESRQTDTQYF
TRBJ1-6 | TRBD1 | - | TRBV5-5 | TGTGCCAGCAGCACCGGGACAGGGAATTCACCCCTCCACTTT | CASSTGTGNSPLHF
TRBJ2-1 | TRBD2 | - | TRBV7-6 | TGTGCCAGCAGCCCAGGGAGCGGGGGTGGGAATGAGCAGTTCTTC | CASSPGSGGGNEQFF
TRBJ1-5 | TRBD1 | - | TRBV19 | TGTGCCAGTAGTATGGGAGGGGGCAGCAATCAGCCCCAGCATTTT | CASSMGGGSNQPQHF
TRBJ2-5 | TRBD2 | - | TRBV7-3 | TGTGCCAGCAGCTTAACGGGTTATGGGGCGGGGGAAGAGACCCAGTACTTC | CASSLTGYGAGEETQYF
TRBJ1-5 | TRBD1 | - | TRBV11-2 | TGTGCCAGCAGCTCTGGGACAGTTAGCAATCAGCCCCAGCATTTT | CASSSGTVSNQPQHF
TRBJ1-1 | - | once | TRBV4-2 | TGTGCCAGCAGCCAAGATCTGGCGAACACTGAAGCTTTCTTT | CASSQDLANTEAFF
TRBJ2-7 | - | medium-sized | TRBV30 | TGTGCCTGGAGCCCAGGGTCAGGTTCGATCCACGAGCAGTACTTC | CAWSPGSGSIHEQYF
TRBJ2-7 | - | - | TRBV2 | TGTGCCGAGCAGGGGTCTTACGAGCAGTACTTC | CAEQGSYEQYF
TRBJ1-6 | - | few | TRBV6-5 | TGTGCCAGCAGTTACAGGAGCTCCTATAATTCACCCCTCCACTTT | CASSYRSSYNSPLHF
TRBJ2-7 | TRBD2 | few | TRBV5-1 | TGCGCCAGCAGCGAAACTAGCGGAGCCTCTCCCTACGAGCAGTACTTC | CASSETSGASPYEQYF
TRBJ2-7 | TRBD1 | - | TRBV28 | TGTGCCAGCAGTATAGGACAGGGCTACGAGCAGTACTTC | CASSIGQGYEQYF
TRBJ2-2 | - | - | TRBV6-6 | TGTGCCAGCAGCTTAACCACCGGGGAGCTGTTTTTT | CASSLTTGELFF
TRBJ1-5 | - | - | TRBV6-5 | TGTGCCAGCAGTTATTATAGCAATCAGCCCCAGCATTTT | CASSYYSNQPQHF
TRBJ2-7 | TRBD1 | - | TRBV4-1 | TGCGCCAGCAGCGTAGGCGGGGACAGGGGATCCTACGAGCAGTACTTC | CASSVGGDRGSYEQYF
TRBJ2-2 | - | - | TRBV19 | TGTGCCAGTAAAGGATCCAGTACTTCTAGCGTAATACAAACCGGGGAGCTGTTTTTT | CASKGSSTSSVIQTGELFF